A selection of T cell receptor beta chains follows, all from one sample in a study of beta chain features in type 1 diabetes. Data came from immunoSEQ multiplex PCR; TCRdb stores just in-frame clones and leaves some out. Seen here are 13,000 to 15,000 clones, around three fifths observed once, and the top ten hold around 0.55%. The sequenced sample consisted of stem cell memory CD4+ T cells from blood. The receptors were gathered from a woman aged 18-35 years with type 1 diabetes. Both conserved end residues are part of each CDR3. D genes are given only for firm matches. Clone size is shown for a subset of rows, as once, few, many or a class of expanded clone.

clone size: -
J gene: TRBJ2-7
D gene: -
CDR3 length: 15
V gene: TRBV4-1
CDR3 protein: CASSRGGMSSYEQYF
CDR3 DNA: TGCGCCAGCAGTCGGGGCGGGATGAGCTCCTACGAGCAGTACTTC

clone size: -
J gene: TRBJ2-1
D gene: TRBD2
CDR3 length: 15
V gene: TRBV19
CDR3 protein: CASSIPSGGVNEQFF
CDR3 DNA: TGTGCCAGTAGTATTCCTAGCGGGGGAGTGAATGAGCAGTTCTTC

clone size: -
J gene: TRBJ2-1
D gene: -
CDR3 length: 15
V gene: TRBV19
CDR3 protein: CASSGGWSSYNEQFF
CDR3 DNA: TGTGCCAGTAGTGGGGGGTGGAGCTCCTACAATGAGCAGTTCTTC

clone size: -
J gene: TRBJ2-3
D gene: TRBD1
CDR3 length: 16
V gene: TRBV28
CDR3 protein: CASSQPGQVHSDTQYF
CDR3 DNA: TGTGCCAGCAGCCAACCGGGACAGGTCCACTCAGATACGCAGTATTTT

clone size: few
J gene: TRBJ2-1
D gene: -
CDR3 length: 15
V gene: TRBV7-9
CDR3 protein: CASSLVGSPYNEQFF
CDR3 DNA: TGTGCCAGCAGCTTAGTCGGTAGCCCCTACAATGAGCAGTTCTTC

clone size: -
J gene: TRBJ2-7
D gene: TRBD2
CDR3 length: 15
V gene: TRBV7-9
CDR3 protein: CASTFRGELAYEQYF
CDR3 DNA: TGTGCCAGCACCTTTCGGGGGGAGTTAGCCTACGAGCAGTACTTC

clone size: once
J gene: TRBJ2-5
D gene: TRBD2
CDR3 length: 17
V gene: TRBV5-5
CDR3 protein: CASSLGGTSGGQETQYF
CDR3 DNA: TGTGCCAGCAGCTTGGGGGGGACTAGCGGGGGCCAAGAGACCCAGTACTTC

clone size: few
J gene: TRBJ2-3
D gene: -
CDR3 length: 13
V gene: TRBV11-2
CDR3 protein: CASCRGAVDTQYF
CDR3 DNA: TGTGCCAGCTGCCGGGGGGCGGTAGATACGCAGTATTTT

clone size: -
J gene: TRBJ2-7
D gene: -
CDR3 length: 13
V gene: TRBV11-2
CDR3 protein: CASSLVYSREQYF
CDR3 DNA: TGTGCCAGCAGCTTAGTATACTCGAGGGAGCAGTACTTC

clone size: -
J gene: TRBJ2-7
D gene: -
CDR3 length: 11
V gene: TRBV20-1
CDR3 protein: CSRSRGGEQYF
CDR3 DNA: TGCAGTAGGAGCAGGGGCGGCGAGCAGTACTTC

clone size: -
J gene: TRBJ1-2
D gene: -
CDR3 length: 15
V gene: TRBV7-2
CDR3 protein: CASSTRPDRSYGYTF
CDR3 DNA: TGTGCCAGCAGCACACGACCCGACAGGTCCTATGGCTACACCTTC

clone size: -
J gene: TRBJ2-3
D gene: -
CDR3 length: 14
V gene: TRBV11-3
CDR3 protein: CASSLESTGGPQYF
CDR3 DNA: TGTGCCAGCAGCTTAGAATCGACCGGGGGGCCGCAGTATTTT

clone size: few
J gene: TRBJ1-2
D gene: TRBD1
CDR3 length: 16
V gene: TRBV11-2
CDR3 protein: CASSPLTGGQVEGYTF
CDR3 DNA: TGTGCCAGCAGCCCACTCACGGGGGGACAGGTCGAGGGCTACACCTTC

clone size: -
J gene: TRBJ2-1
D gene: TRBD2
CDR3 length: 15
V gene: TRBV2
CDR3 protein: CASYPSSGIYNEQFF
CDR3 DNA: TGTGCCAGCTACCCATCTAGCGGGATTTACAATGAGCAGTTCTTC

clone size: -
J gene: TRBJ1-2
D gene: TRBD1
CDR3 length: 14
V gene: TRBV5-1
CDR3 protein: CASSSTGQGYGYTF
CDR3 DNA: TGCGCCAGCAGCTCTACCGGACAGGGGTATGGCTACACCTTC

clone size: once
J gene: TRBJ2-1
D gene: -
CDR3 length: 16
V gene: TRBV6-1
CDR3 protein: CASSEHGGSSYNEQFF
CDR3 DNA: TGTGCCAGCAGTGAACATGGGGGGAGCTCCTACAATGAGCAGTTCTTC

clone size: -
J gene: TRBJ2-7
D gene: -
CDR3 length: 13
V gene: TRBV7-9
CDR3 protein: CASSLSRGNEQYF
CDR3 DNA: TGTGCCAGCAGCTTATCTCGGGGGAACGAGCAGTACTTC

clone size: -
J gene: TRBJ2-7
D gene: TRBD2
CDR3 length: 12
V gene: TRBV28
CDR3 protein: CASSLGGVEQYF
CDR3 DNA: TGTGCCAGCAGTTTAGGGGGGGTCGAGCAGTACTTC

clone size: -
J gene: TRBJ2-3
D gene: -
CDR3 length: 17
V gene: TRBV9
CDR3 protein: CASSVGPLSGGADTQYF
CDR3 DNA: TGTGCCAGCAGCGTAGGTCCACTGTCTGGGGGGGCGGATACGCAGTATTTT

clone size: -
J gene: TRBJ2-7
D gene: TRBD1
CDR3 length: 14
V gene: TRBV13
CDR3 protein: CASSRKQGADEQYF
CDR3 DNA: TGTGCCAGCAGCCGGAAACAGGGGGCGGACGAGCAGTACTTC

clone size: -
J gene: TRBJ2-4
D gene: -
CDR3 length: 16
V gene: TRBV2
CDR3 protein: CASRTQALLAKNIQYF
CDR3 DNA: TGTGCCAGCAGAACACAGGCTCTATTAGCCAAAAACATTCAGTACTTC

clone size: -
J gene: TRBJ2-7
D gene: TRBD2
CDR3 length: 13
V gene: TRBV5-1
CDR3 protein: CASSIAGRGEQYF
CDR3 DNA: TGCGCCAGCAGTATAGCGGGACGAGGCGAGCAGTACTTC

clone size: few
J gene: TRBJ1-2
D gene: -
CDR3 length: 16
V gene: TRBV10-3
CDR3 protein: CAISVPPVQGLEGYTF
CDR3 DNA: TGTGCCATCAGTGTCCCTCCCGTTCAGGGTTTGGAAGGCTACACCTTC

clone size: -
J gene: TRBJ2-5
D gene: -
CDR3 length: 15
V gene: TRBV7-9
CDR3 protein: CASSLPSGREETQYF
CDR3 DNA: TGTGCCAGCAGCTTACCCTCGGGCAGGGAAGAGACCCAGTACTTC

clone size: -
J gene: TRBJ2-1
D gene: -
CDR3 length: 16
V gene: TRBV27
CDR3 protein: CASSPRGTRAHNEQFF
CDR3 DNA: TGTGCCAGCAGCCCCAGGGGGACTAGAGCACACAATGAGCAGTTCTTC

clone size: -
J gene: TRBJ1-5
D gene: -
CDR3 length: 12
V gene: TRBV6-6
CDR3 protein: CASQGQEQPQHF
CDR3 DNA: TGTGCCAGTCAGGGGCAGGAGCAGCCCCAGCATTTT

clone size: -
J gene: TRBJ2-5
D gene: TRBD1
CDR3 length: 16
V gene: TRBV5-1
CDR3 protein: CASSYLAAGGLETQYF
CDR3 DNA: TGCGCCAGCAGCTACCTTGCCGCAGGGGGCTTAGAGACCCAGTACTTC

clone size: -
J gene: TRBJ2-7
D gene: TRBD1
CDR3 length: 12
V gene: TRBV29-1
CDR3 protein: CSVQQGPDEQYF
CDR3 DNA: TGCAGCGTCCAACAGGGGCCTGACGAGCAGTACTTC

clone size: -
J gene: TRBJ2-7
D gene: -
CDR3 length: 15
V gene: TRBV19
CDR3 protein: CASSILTGYSYEQYF
CDR3 DNA: TGTGCCAGTAGTATTCTCACAGGATACTCCTACGAGCAGTACTTC

clone size: few
J gene: TRBJ2-7
D gene: -
CDR3 length: 15
V gene: TRBV5-4
CDR3 protein: CASSSAGSYSYEQYF
CDR3 DNA: TGTGCCAGCAGCTCGGCGGGCAGTTACTCCTACGAGCAGTACTTC

clone size: once
J gene: TRBJ2-7
D gene: -
CDR3 length: 12
V gene: TRBV28
CDR3 protein: CASSSGSYEQYF
CDR3 DNA: TGTGCCAGCAGTTCGGGCTCCTACGAGCAGTACTTC

clone size: -
J gene: TRBJ2-6
D gene: -
CDR3 length: 14
V gene: TRBV2
CDR3 protein: CAIGQHSGANVLTF
CDR3 DNA: TGTGCCATAGGACAGCACTCTGGGGCCAACGTCCTGACTTTC

clone size: -
J gene: TRBJ2-7
D gene: -
CDR3 length: 12
V gene: TRBV28
CDR3 protein: CASSISAYEQYF
CDR3 DNA: TGTGCCAGTTCTATTAGCGCCTACGAGCAGTACTTC